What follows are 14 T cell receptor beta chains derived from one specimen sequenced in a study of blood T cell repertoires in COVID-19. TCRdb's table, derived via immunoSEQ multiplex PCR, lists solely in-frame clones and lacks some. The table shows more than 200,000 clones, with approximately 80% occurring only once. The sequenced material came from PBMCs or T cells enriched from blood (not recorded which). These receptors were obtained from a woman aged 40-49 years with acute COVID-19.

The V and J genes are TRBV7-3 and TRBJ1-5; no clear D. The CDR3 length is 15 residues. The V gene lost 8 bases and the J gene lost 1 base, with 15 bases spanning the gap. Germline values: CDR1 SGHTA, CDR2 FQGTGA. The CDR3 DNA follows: TGTGCCAGCGACGCGGCCCATGGGAGCAATCAGCCCCAGCATTTT. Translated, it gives CASDAAHGSNQPQHF.

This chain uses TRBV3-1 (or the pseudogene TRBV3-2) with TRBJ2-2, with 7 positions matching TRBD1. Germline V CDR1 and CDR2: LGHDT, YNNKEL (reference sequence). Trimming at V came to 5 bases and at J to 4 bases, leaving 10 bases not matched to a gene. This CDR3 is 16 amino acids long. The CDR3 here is CASSDRRQGTTGELFF. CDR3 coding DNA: TGTGCCAGCAGCGATAGGAGACAGGGTACCACCGGGGAGCTGTTTTTT.

Here the CDR3 reads CAVAGSSQETQYF. CDR3 DNA sequence: TGTGCGGTGGCAGGATCGAGTCAAGAGACCCAGTACTTC. The chain joins TRBV6-5 to TRBJ2-5, with D uncertain. In germline, CDR1 is MNHEY, CDR2 SVGAGI. This CDR3 spans 13 amino acids.

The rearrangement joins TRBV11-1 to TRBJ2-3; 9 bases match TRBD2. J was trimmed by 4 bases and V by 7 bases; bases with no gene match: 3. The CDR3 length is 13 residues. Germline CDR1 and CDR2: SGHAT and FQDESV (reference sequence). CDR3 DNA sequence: TGTGCCAGCACCCGCGGGAGGGCAGATACGCAGTATTTT. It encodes CASTRGRADTQYF. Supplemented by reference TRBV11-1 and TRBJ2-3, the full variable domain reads EAEVAQSPRYKITEKSQAVAFWCDPISGHATLYWYRQILGQGPELLVQFQDESVVDDSQLPKDRFSAERLKGVDSTLKIQPAELGDSAMYLCASTRGRADTQYFGPGTRLTVL.

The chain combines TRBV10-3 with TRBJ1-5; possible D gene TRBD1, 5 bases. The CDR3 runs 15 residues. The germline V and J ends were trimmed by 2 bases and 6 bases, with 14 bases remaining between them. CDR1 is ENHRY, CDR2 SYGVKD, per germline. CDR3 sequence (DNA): TGTGCCATCAGTGAGCACACAGGAATCGGTCAGCCCCAGCATTTT. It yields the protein CAISEHTGIGQPQHF.

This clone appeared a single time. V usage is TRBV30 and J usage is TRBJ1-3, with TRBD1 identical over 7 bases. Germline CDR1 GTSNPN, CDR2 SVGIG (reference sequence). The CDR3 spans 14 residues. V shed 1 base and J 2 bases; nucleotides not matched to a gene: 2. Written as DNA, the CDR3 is TGTGCCTGGAGTGGGGGGACAGCTGGAAACACCATATATTTT. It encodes CAWSGGTAGNTIYF.

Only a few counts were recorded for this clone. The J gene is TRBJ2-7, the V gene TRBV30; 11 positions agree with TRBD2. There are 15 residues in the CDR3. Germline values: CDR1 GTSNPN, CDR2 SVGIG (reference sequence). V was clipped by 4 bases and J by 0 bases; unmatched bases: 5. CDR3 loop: CAWKIAGGPSYEQYF. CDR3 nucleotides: TGTGCCTGGAAAATAGCGGGAGGGCCCTCCTACGAGCAGTACTTC.

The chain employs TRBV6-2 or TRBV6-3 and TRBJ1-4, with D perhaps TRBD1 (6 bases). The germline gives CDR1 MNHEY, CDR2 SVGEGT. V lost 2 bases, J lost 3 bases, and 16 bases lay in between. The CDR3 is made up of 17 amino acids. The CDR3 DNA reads TGTGCCAGCAGTTACGGACGGGGGGCATCTTCTAATGAAAAACTGTTTTTT. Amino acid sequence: CASSYGRGASSNEKLFF.

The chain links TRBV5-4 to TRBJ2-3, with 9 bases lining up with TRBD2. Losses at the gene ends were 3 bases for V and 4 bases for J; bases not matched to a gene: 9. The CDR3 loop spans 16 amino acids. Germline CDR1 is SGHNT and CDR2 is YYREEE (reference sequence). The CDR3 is CASSSRASGAADTQYF. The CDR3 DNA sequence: TGTGCCAGCAGCTCCCGGGCTAGCGGGGCGGCAGATACGCAGTATTTT.

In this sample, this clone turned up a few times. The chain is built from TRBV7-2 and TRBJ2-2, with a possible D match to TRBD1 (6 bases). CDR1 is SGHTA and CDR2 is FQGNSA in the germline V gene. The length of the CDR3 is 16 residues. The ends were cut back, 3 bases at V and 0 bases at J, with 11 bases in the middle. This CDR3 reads CASSFVGGANTGELFF. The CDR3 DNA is TGTGCCAGCAGCTTCGTTGGGGGCGCGAACACCGGGGAGCTGTTTTTT.

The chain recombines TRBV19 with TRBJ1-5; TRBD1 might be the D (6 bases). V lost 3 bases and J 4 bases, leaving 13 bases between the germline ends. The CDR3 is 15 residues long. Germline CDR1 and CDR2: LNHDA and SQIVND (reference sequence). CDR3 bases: TGTGCCAGTAGTATTTGGGGGCGAGCAAATCAGCCCCAGCATTTT. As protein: CASSIWGRANQPQHF.

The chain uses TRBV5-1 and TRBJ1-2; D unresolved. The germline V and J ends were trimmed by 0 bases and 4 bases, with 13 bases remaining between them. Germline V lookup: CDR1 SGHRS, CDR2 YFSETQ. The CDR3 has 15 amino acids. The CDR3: CASSLGHLGVYGYTF. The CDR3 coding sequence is TGCGCCAGCAGCTTGGGGCACCTCGGGGTCTATGGCTACACCTTC.

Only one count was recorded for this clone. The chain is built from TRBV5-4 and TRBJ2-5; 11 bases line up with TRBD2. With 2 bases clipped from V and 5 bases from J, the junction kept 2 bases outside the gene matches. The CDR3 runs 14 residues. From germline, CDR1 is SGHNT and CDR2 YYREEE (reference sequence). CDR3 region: CASSFTSGSETQYF. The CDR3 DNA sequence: TGTGCCAGCAGCTTTACTAGCGGGAGCGAGACCCAGTACTTC.

Written as DNA, the CDR3 is TGTGCCAGCAGTCTGGACAGGGTCGGAGGCTACACCTTC. This sequence encodes CASSLDRVGGYTF. This chain connects TRBV6-2 or TRBV6-3 to TRBJ1-2; TRBD1 matches 8 bases. Germline CDR1 is MNHEY and CDR2 is SVGEGT. This CDR3 contains 13 residues. Unmatched junction bases numbered 7, after V lost 5 bases and J lost 8 bases.